This T cell receptor beta chain came from a study of cytomegalovirus exposure and HLA in healthy donors. Findings of the study overall: In a later analysis, TCR beta V- and J-gene trimming showed a link to a missense DCLRE1C variant. Listed as cytomegalovirus-associated were about 160 TCR beta chains. For presence/absence analyses, sequencing depth was assumed to be roughly uniform across donors.

Donors likely had unrecorded immune exposures despite being nominally healthy when sampled. With regard to this clone: The target antigen is unknown.

PCR used 60 Vbeta primers and 13 Jbeta primers. Assay: immunoSEQ multiplex PCR; the TCRdb copy retains only in-frame clones and omits some. The sample has approximately 92,000 clones, 55% to 75% seen once; the top ten hold under 3%. The germline CDR1 and CDR2 sequences are MDHEN and SYDVKM. The ends were cut back, 10 bases at V and 1 base at J, with 16 bases in the middle. This CDR3 contains 14 residues. Material for sequencing was PBMCs. The sequence came from a man aged 50 or older in good health and CMV-seronegative. The chain couples TRBV28 to TRBJ1-2, with D maybe TRBD1 (6 bases). The CDR3 bases are TGTGCCATCGCCGGGACAACTATTAACTATGGCTACACCTTC. Translating gives CAIAGTTINYGYTF.